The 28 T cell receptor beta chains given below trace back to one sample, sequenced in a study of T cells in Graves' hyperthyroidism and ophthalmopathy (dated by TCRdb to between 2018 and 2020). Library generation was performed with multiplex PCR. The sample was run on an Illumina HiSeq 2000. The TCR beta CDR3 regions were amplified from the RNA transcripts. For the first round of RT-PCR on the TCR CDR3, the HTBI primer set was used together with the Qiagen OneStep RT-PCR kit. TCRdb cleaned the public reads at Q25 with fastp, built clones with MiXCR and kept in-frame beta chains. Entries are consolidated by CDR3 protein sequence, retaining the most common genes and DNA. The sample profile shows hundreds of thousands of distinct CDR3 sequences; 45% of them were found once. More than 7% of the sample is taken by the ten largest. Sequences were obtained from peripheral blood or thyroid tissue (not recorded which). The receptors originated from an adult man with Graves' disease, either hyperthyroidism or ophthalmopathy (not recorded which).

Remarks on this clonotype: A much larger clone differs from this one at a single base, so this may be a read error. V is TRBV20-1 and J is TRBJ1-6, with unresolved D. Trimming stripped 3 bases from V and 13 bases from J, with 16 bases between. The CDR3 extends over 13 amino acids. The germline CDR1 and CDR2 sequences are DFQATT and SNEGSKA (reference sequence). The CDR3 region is CSASPDGSTPLHF. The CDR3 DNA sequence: TGCAGTGCTAGCCCGGACGGGTCAACGCCCCTCCACTTT.

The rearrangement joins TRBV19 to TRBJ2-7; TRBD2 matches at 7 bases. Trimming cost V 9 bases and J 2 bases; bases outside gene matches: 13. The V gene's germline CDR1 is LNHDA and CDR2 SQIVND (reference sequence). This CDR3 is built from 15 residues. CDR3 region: CASSLTGGSPYEQYF. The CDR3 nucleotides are TGTGCCAGCAGCTTAACTGGCGGGAGCCCCTACGAGCAGTACTTC.

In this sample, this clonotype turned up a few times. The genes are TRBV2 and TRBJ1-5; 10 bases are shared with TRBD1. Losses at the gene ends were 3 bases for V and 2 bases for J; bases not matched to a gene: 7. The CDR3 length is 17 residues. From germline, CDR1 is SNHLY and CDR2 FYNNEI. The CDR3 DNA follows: TGTGCCAGCAGTGAGAAATCCGGGACAGGGGGCAATCAGCCCCAGCATTTT. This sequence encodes CASSEKSGTGGNQPQHF.

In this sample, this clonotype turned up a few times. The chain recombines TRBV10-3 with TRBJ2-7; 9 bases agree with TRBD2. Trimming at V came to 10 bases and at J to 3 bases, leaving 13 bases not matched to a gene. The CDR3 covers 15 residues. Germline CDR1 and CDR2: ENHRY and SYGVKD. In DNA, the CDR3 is TGTGCCAGCAGCCCAACCGGGACTAGCTACTACGAGCAGTACTTC. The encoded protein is CASSPTGTSYYEQYF.

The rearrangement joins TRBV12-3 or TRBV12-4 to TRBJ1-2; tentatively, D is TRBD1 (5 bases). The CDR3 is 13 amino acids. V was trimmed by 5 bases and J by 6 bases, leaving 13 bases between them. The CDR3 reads CASSETVSDGYTF. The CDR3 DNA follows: TGTGCCAGCAGTGAGACAGTTTCGGATGGCTACACCTTC.

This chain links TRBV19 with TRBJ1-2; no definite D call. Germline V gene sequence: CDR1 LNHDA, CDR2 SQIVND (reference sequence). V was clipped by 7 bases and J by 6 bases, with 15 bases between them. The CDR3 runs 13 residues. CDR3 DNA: TGTGCCAGTATGGACTATGATCAAGATGGCTACACCTTC. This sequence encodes CASMDYDQDGYTF.

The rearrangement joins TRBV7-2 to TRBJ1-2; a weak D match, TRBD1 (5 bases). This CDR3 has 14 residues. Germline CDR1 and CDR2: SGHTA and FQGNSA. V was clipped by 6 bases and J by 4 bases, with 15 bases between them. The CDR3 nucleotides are TGTGCCAGCAGTATGAATAGGGGATCCTATGGCTACACCTTC. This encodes CASSMNRGSYGYTF.

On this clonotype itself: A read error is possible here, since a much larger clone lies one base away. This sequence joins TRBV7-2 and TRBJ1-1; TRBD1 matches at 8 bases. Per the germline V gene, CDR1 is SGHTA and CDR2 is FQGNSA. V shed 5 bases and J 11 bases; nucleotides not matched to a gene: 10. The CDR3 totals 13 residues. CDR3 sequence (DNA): TGTGCCAGCAGCGCGACAGGGGCCGTTTCTGCTTTCTTT. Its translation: CASSATGAVSAFF.

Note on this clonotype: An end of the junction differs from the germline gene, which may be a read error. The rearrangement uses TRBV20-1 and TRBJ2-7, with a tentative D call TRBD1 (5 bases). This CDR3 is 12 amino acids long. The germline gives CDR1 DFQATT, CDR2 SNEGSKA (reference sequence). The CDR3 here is CSADTGAYEQCF. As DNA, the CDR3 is TGCAGTGCGGATACAGGAGCCTACGAGCAGTGCTTC.

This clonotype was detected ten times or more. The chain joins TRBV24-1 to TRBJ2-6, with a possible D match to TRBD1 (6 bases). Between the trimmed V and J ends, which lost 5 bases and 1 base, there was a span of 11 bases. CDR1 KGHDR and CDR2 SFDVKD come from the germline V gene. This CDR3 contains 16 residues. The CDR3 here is CATSGAGVSGANVLTF. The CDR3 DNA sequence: TGTGCCACCAGTGGGGCAGGGGTGTCTGGGGCCAACGTCCTGACTTTC.

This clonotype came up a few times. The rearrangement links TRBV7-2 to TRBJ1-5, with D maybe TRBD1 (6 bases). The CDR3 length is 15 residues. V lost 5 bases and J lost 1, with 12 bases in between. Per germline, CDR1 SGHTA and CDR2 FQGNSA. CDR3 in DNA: TGTGCCAGCAGCCAGCACAGGGACAGCAATCAGCCCCAGCATTTT. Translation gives CASSQHRDSNQPQHF.

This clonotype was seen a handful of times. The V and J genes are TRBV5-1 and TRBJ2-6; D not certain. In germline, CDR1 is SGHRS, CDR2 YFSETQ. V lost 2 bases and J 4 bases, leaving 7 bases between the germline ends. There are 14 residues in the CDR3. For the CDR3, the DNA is TGCGCCAGCAGCTTTACAGAGGGGGCCAACGTCCTGACTTTC. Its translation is CASSFTEGANVLTF.

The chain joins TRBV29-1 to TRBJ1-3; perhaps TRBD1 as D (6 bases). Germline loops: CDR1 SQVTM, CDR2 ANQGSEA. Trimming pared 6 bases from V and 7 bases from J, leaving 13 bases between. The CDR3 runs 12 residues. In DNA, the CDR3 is TGCAGCGTCGCGGGACACCCGAACACCATATATTTT. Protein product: CSVAGHPNTIYF.

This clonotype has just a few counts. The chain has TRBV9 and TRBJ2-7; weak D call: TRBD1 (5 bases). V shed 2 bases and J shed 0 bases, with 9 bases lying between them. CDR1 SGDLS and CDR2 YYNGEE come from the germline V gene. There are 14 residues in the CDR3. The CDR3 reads CASSVGHASYEQYF. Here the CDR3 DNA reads TGTGCCAGCAGCGTCGGACACGCCTCCTACGAGCAGTACTTC.

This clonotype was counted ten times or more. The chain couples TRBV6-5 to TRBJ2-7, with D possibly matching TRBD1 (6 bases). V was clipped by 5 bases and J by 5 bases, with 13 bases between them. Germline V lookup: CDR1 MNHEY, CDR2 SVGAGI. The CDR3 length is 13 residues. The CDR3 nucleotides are TGTGCCAGCAGTCTGGGGACACTCGACGAGCAGTACTTC. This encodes CASSLGTLDEQYF.

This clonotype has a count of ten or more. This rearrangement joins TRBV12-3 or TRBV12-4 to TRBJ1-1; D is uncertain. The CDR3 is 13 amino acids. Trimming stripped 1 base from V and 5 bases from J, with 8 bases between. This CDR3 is CASSLGVMTEAFF. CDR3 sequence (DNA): TGTGCCAGCAGTTTAGGGGTTATGACTGAAGCTTTCTTT.

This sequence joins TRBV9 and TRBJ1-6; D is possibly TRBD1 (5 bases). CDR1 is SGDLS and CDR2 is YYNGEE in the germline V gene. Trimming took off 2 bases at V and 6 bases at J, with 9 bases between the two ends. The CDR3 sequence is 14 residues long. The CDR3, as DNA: TGTGCCAGCAGCGTGGAAGGGGTTAATTCACCCCTCCACTTT. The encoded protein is CASSVEGVNSPLHF. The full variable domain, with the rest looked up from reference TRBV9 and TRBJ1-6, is DSGVTQTPKHLITATGQRVTLRCSPRSGDLSVYWYQQSLDQGLQFLIQYYNGEERAKGNILERFSAQQFPDLHSELNLSSLELGDSALYFCASSVEGVNSPLHFGNGTRLTVT.

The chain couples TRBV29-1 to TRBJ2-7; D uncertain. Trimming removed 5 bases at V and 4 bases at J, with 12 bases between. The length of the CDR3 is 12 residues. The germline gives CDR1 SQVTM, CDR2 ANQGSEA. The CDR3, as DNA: TGCAGCGTTTTAACAGAAGGTTACGAGCAGTACTTC. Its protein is CSVLTEGYEQYF.

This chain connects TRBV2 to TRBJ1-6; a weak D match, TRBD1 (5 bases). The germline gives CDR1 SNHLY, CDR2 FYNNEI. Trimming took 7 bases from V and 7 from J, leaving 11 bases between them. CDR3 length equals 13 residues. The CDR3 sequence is CASKSEGNSPLHF. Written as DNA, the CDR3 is TGTGCCAGCAAGTCAGAGGGGAATTCACCCCTCCACTTT. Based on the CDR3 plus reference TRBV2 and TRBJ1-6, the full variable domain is EPEVTQTPSHQVTQMGQEVILRCVPISNHLYFYWYRQILGQKVEFLVSFYNNEISEKSEIFDDQFSVERPDGSNFTLKIRSTKLEDSAMYFCASKSEGNSPLHFGNGTRLTVT.

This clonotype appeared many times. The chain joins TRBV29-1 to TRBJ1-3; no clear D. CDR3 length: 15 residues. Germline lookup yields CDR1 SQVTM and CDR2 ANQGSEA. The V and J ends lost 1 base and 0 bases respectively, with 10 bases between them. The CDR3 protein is CSVEGRSGSGNTIYF. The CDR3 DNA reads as TGCAGCGTTGAAGGCCGCTCTGGCTCTGGAAACACCATATATTTT.

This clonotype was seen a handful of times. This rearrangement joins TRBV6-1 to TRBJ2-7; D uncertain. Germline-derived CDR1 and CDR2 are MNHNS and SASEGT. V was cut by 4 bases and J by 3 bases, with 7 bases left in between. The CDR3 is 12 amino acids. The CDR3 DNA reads TGTGCCAGCAGTGGACAAGTCTACGAGCAGTACTTC. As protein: CASSGQVYEQYF.

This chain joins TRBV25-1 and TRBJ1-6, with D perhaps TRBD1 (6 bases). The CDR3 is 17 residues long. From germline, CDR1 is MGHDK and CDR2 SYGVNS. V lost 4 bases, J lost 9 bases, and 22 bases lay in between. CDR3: CASSARTSQGIISPLHF. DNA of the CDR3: TGTGCCAGCAGTGCTAGGACCTCACAGGGTATCATTTCACCCCTCCACTTT.

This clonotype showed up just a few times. The CDR3 is CASSLGGGPAPNYGYTF. The CDR3 DNA is TGTGCCAGCAGCTTGGGTGGTGGTCCCGCACCTAACTATGGCTACACCTTC. This chain uses TRBV7-9 with TRBJ1-2; no firm D call. Germline loops: CDR1 SEHNR, CDR2 FQNEAQ (reference sequence). Trimming removed 3 bases from V and 0 bases from J, with 17 bases in between. CDR3 size: 17 residues.

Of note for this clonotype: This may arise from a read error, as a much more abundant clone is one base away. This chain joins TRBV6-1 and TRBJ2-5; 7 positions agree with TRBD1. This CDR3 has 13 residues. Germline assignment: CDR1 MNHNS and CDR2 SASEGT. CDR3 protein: CAGSDRVGETQYF. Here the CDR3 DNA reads TGTGCCGGCAGTGACAGGGTCGGAGAGACCCAGTACTTC.

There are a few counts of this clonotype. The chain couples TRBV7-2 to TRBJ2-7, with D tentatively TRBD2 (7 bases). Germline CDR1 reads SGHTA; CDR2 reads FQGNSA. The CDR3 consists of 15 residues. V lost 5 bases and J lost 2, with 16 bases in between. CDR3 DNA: TGTGCCAGCAGCCAAGGGGGGGATCCTACCTACGAGCAGTACTTC. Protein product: CASSQGGDPTYEQYF.

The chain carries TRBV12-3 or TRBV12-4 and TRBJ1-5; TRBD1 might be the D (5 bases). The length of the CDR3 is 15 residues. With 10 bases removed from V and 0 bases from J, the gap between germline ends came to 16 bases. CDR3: CAISPQGNSNQPQHF. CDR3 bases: TGTGCCATCAGCCCGCAGGGAAATAGCAATCAGCCCCAGCATTTT.

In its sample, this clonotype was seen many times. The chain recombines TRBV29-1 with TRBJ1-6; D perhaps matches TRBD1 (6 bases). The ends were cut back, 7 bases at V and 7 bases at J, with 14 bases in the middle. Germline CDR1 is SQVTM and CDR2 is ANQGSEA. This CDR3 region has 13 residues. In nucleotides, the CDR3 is TGCAGCGGTAGGCAGGGGACCAATTCACCCCTCCACTTT. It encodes CSGRQGTNSPLHF.

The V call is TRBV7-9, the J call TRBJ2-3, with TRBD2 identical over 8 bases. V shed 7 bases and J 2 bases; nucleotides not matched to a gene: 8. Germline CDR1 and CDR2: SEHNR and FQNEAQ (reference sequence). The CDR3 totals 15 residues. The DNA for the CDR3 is TGTGCCAGCACATTGTCGGGGGGGATCACAGATACGCAGTATTTT. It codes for CASTLSGGITDTQYF.